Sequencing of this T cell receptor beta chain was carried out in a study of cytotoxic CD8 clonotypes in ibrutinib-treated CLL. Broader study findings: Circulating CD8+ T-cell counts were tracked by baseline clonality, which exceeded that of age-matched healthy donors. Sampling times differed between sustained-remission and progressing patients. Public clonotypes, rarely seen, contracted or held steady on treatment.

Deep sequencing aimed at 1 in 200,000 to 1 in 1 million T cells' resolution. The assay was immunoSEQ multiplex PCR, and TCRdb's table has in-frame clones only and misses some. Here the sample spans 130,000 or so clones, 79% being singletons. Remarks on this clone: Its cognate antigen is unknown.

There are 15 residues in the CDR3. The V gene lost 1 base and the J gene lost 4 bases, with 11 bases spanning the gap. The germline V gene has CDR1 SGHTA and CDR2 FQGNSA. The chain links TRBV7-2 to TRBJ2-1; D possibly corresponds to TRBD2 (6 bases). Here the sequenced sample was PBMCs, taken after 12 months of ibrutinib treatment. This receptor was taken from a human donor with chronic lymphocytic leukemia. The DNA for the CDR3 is TGTGCCAGCAGCTTAGAAGGGACTGTTTACAATGAGCAGTTCTTC. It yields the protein CASSLEGTVYNEQFF.